These 24 T cell receptor beta chains came from one sample sequenced in a study of control samples from healthy donors and cancer patients. Libraries were prepared by immunoSEQ multiplex PCR; TCRdb keeps only in-frame clonotypes and omits some of them. Altogether around 84,000 clones are present, 90% to 95% being singletons, with the ten largest covering 15% to 18%. Material for sequencing was blood. These receptors were collected from a man aged 25-45 years in good health.

V is TRBV4-1 and J is TRBJ2-5; 15 nucleotides align to TRBD2. This CDR3 region has 17 residues. Germline V gives CDR1 MGHRA, CDR2 YSYEKL. Unmatched junction bases numbered 5, after V lost 1 base and J lost 5 bases. The CDR3 reads CASSQGTSGGARETQYF. Here the CDR3 DNA reads TGCGCCAGCAGCCAAGGGACTAGCGGGGGGGCACGCGAGACCCAGTACTTC.

The chain joins TRBV9 to TRBJ2-3; 7 bases agree with TRBD2. V was clipped by 0 bases and J by 4 bases; unmatched bases: 8. This CDR3 has 16 amino acids. From germline, CDR1 is SGDLS and CDR2 YYNGEE. For the CDR3, the DNA is TGTGCCAGCAGCGTAGAGGCGGGGGTGTATTCAGATACGCAGTATTTT. It is translated as CASSVEAGVYSDTQYF. Looking up the rest from reference TRBV9 and TRBJ2-3 gives the full variable domain: DSGVTQTPKHLITATGQRVTLRCSPRSGDLSVYWYQQSLDQGLQFLIQYYNGEERAKGNILERFSAQQFPDLHSELNLSSLELGDSALYFCASSVEAGVYSDTQYFGPGTRLTVL.

The genes are TRBV5-1 and TRBJ2-7; weak D call: TRBD1 (6 bases). The CDR3 length is 14 residues. Trimming removed 3 bases at V and 3 bases at J, with 13 bases between. Germline CDR1 and CDR2: SGHRS and YFSETQ. This CDR3 is CASSSQGRLYEQYF. For the CDR3, the DNA is TGCGCCAGCAGCTCTCAGGGGCGACTCTACGAGCAGTACTTC.

This clone appeared a few times. The chain has TRBV6-6 and TRBJ2-2; 10 nucleotides line up with TRBD2. Germline V lookup: CDR1 MNHNY, CDR2 SVGAGI (reference sequence). The ends lost 5 bases at V and 4 bases at J; junction bases unmatched: 4. The CDR3 contains 15 residues. The CDR3 bases are TGTGCCAGCAGTCCTAGCGGGGGCCTCACCGGGGAGCTGTTTTTT. Its translation: CASSPSGGLTGELFF.

V and J are TRBV14 and TRBJ2-7; weak D call: TRBD1 (6 bases). Germline values: CDR1 SGHDN, CDR2 FVKESK. The CDR3 spans 16 residues. V dropped 4 bases and J dropped 3 bases, with 19 bases sitting between them. The CDR3 DNA is TGTGCCAGCAGCCGAAGTCACGGGACACAACGCTACGAGCAGTACTTC. This gives the protein CASSRSHGTQRYEQYF.

CDR3 in amino acids: CASSITKSSYEQYF. The CDR3 region has the DNA TGTGCCAGTAGTATTACTAAGAGCTCCTACGAGCAGTACTTC. The chain carries TRBV19 and TRBJ2-7; no firm D call. Trimming left V 3 bases short and J 0 bases short, with 9 bases between. This CDR3 contains 14 residues. Germline V gives CDR1 LNHDA, CDR2 SQIVND (reference sequence).

The rearrangement joins TRBV18 to TRBJ1-5; no clear D. This CDR3 spans 15 amino acids. The V end was cut by 3 bases, the J end by 0 bases, with 9 bases between. The V gene's germline CDR1 is KGHSH and CDR2 LQKENI. The CDR3: CASSPASLSNQPQHF. For the CDR3, the DNA is TGTGCCAGCTCACCGGCTTCTCTTAGCAATCAGCCCCAGCATTTT.

This chain uses TRBV2 with TRBJ2-1; D ambiguous. Trimming took off 1 base at V and 5 bases at J, with 12 bases between the two ends. Germline lookup yields CDR1 SNHLY and CDR2 FYNNEI. The CDR3 totals 15 residues. CDR3 bases: TGTGCCAGCAGTGAAGGAACAGTTTTAGACAATGAGCAGTTCTTC. Encoded protein: CASSEGTVLDNEQFF.

This chain links TRBV7-6 with TRBJ2-7; the D gene is possibly TRBD1 (5 bases). Germline assignment: CDR1 SGHVS and CDR2 FNYEAQ. V lost 2 bases to trimming and J lost 5 bases, with 10 bases between them. This CDR3 contains 13 residues. The CDR3 loop reads CASSLTGANEQYF. CDR3 sequence (DNA): TGTGCCAGCAGCTTAACAGGAGCGAACGAGCAGTACTTC.

The V gene is TRBV6-2 or TRBV6-3, the J gene TRBJ2-7, with TRBD2 matching over 11 bases. After removal of 0 bases from V and 0 bases from J, the junction contained 7 bases not matched to a gene. There are 18 residues in the CDR3. Looked up from germline, CDR1 is MNHEY and CDR2 is SVGEGT. CDR3 residues: CASSYSLATSGSSYEQYF. CDR3 nucleotide sequence: TGTGCCAGCAGTTACTCGTTAGCCACTAGCGGGAGCTCCTACGAGCAGTACTTC.

The chain is built from TRBV6-2 or TRBV6-3 and TRBJ2-5; no reliable D call. CDR3 length: 15 residues. Trimming took 6 bases from V and 1 from J, leaving 15 bases between them. Germline V gene lookup returns CDR1 MNHEY and CDR2 SVGEGT. The CDR3 bases are TGTGCCAGCAGCCAACCGACAAAACTCCAAGAGACCCAGTACTTC. Its protein is CASSQPTKLQETQYF.

This sequence joins TRBV7-3 and TRBJ2-1, with a weak D call TRBD1 (7 bases). The CDR3 runs 14 residues. Deletions cut 5 bases from V and 9 bases from J, with 17 bases between. In germline, CDR1 is SGHTA, CDR2 FQGTGA. The CDR3 DNA sequence: TGTGCCAGCAGCCCCCAACGGCAGGGGGGTGAGCAGTTCTTC. Amino acid sequence: CASSPQRQGGEQFF.

The chain links TRBV15 to TRBJ1-5; D gene ambiguous. The germline V gene encodes CDR1 LNHNV and CDR2 YYDKDF (reference sequence). The CDR3 has 14 residues. With 6 bases removed from V and 0 bases from J, the gap between germline ends came to 9 bases. The CDR3 spells CATRREYSNQPQHF. As DNA, the CDR3 is TGTGCCACCAGGCGCGAGTATAGCAATCAGCCCCAGCATTTT.

This chain connects TRBV6-2 or TRBV6-3 to TRBJ1-2; D ambiguous. The V end lost 2 bases, the J end lost 2 bases, and 9 bases lay between the germline ends. Per germline, CDR1 MNHEY and CDR2 SVGEGT. This CDR3 has 14 residues. This chain's CDR3 is CASSYAARNYGYTF. CDR3 DNA: TGTGCCAGCAGTTACGCGGCACGCAACTATGGCTACACCTTC.

This clone showed up just once. The gene calls are TRBV5-1 and TRBJ2-5; D remains unclear. The germline V gene has CDR1 SGHRS and CDR2 YFSETQ. V lost 4 bases and J lost 4, with 20 bases in between. CDR3 size: 16 residues. CDR3 residues: CASSPPTKGISETQYF. CDR3 sequence (DNA): TGCGCCAGCAGCCCCCCTACTAAGGGTATATCAGAGACCCAGTACTTC.

The rearrangement uses TRBV11-3 and TRBJ1-1; D is possibly TRBD1 (6 bases). Germline lookup yields CDR1 SGHNT and CDR2 YENEEA. V lost 1 base to trimming and J lost 4 bases, with 7 bases between them. The CDR3 spans 13 residues. CDR3 sequence (DNA): TGTGCCAGCAGCTTAGTCAGGGGCACTGAAGCTTTCTTT. It yields the protein CASSLVRGTEAFF.

V and J are TRBV5-1 and TRBJ2-2; 7 nucleotides line up with TRBD1. Germline CDR1 is SGHRS and CDR2 is YFSETQ. Germline trimming cut 2 bases from V and 7 bases from J; bases unmatched to any gene: 8. The CDR3 runs to 15 residues. CDR3 sequence (DNA): TGCGCCAGCAGCTTACGACAGGGTTCAAGCGGGGAGCTGTTTTTT. Translated, it gives CASSLRQGSSGELFF.

J is TRBJ1-3 and V is TRBV9, with TRBD1 as a possible D gene (5 bases). This CDR3 spans 15 amino acids. V dropped 2 bases and J dropped 0 bases, with 9 bases sitting between them. Per germline, CDR1 SGDLS and CDR2 YYNGEE. The CDR3 DNA is TGTGCCAGCAGCGTTGACAGTTACTCTGGAAACACCATATATTTT. Protein product: CASSVDSYSGNTIYF.

The chain carries TRBV5-4 and TRBJ2-7, with D perhaps TRBD1 (5 bases). CDR1 is SGHNT and CDR2 is YYREEE in the germline V gene (reference sequence). The CDR3 covers 15 residues. V was trimmed by 3 bases and J by 0 bases, leaving 13 bases between them. The CDR3 coding sequence is TGTGCCAGCAGCTGGTGGGGCGATTACTCCTACGAGCAGTACTTC. This translates into CASSWWGDYSYEQYF.

The rearrangement uses TRBV3-1 (or the pseudogene TRBV3-2) and TRBJ1-6, with TRBD1 matching 8 bases. Germline assignment: CDR1 LGHDT and CDR2 YNNKEL (reference sequence). CDR3 length: 13 amino acids. Trimming cost V 6 bases and J 9 bases; bases outside gene matches: 4. CDR3 region: CASSPTGGSPLHF. CDR3 DNA: TGTGCCAGCAGTCCAACAGGGGGTTCACCCCTCCACTTT.

The chain recombines TRBV2 with TRBJ2-7; D is ambiguous. CDR1 SNHLY and CDR2 FYNNEI come from the germline V gene. CDR3 length: 16 residues. Trimming left V 6 bases short and J 4 bases short, with 22 bases between. The CDR3 here is CASRPPVDSSWYEQYF. DNA for the CDR3: TGTGCCAGCAGACCGCCGGTGGATTCCTCCTGGTACGAGCAGTACTTC.

V and J are TRBV10-3 and TRBJ2-5; D unclear. The CDR3 is 12 residues long. With 0 bases removed from V and 4 bases from J, the gap between germline ends came to 3 bases. CDR1 is ENHRY and CDR2 is SYGVKD in the germline V gene. The CDR3 nucleotides are TGTGCCATCAGTGAGTCGACAGAGACCCAGTACTTC. Its protein product is CAISESTETQYF.

The table lists this clone with a count of one. This chain joins TRBV7-6 and TRBJ2-3, with 7 nucleotides matching TRBD2. This CDR3 has 15 residues. CDR1 and CDR2 (germline): SGHVS, FNYEAQ. The V gene end was trimmed by 8 bases and the J gene end by 5 bases; junction bases not matched to a gene: 13. The CDR3 reads CASSWGEGLRDTQYF. The DNA for the CDR3 is TGTGCCAGCTCCTGGGGGGAGGGCCTTAGAGATACGCAGTATTTT.

This rearrangement joins TRBV3-1 (or the pseudogene TRBV3-2) to TRBJ2-3; D ambiguous. Germline lookup yields CDR1 LGHDT and CDR2 YNNKEL (reference sequence). V shed 1 base and J shed 3 bases, with 2 bases lying between them. CDR3 size: 12 residues. In nucleotides, the CDR3 is TGTGCCAGCAGCCAAGCTACAGATACGCAGTATTTT. Translated, it gives CASSQATDTQYF.